This entry concerns a single T cell receptor beta chain. The sample is drawn from a study of blood T cell repertoires in COVID-19. Measured with immunoSEQ multiplex PCR; TCRdb has only the in-frame clones, and not every one. This sample has 15,000 or so clones, with around 88% found just once. The sequence derives from a human donor in a cohort sampled during active COVID-19. The source material was peripheral blood.

CDR3 sequence (DNA): TGTGCCAGCAGTTTCGGGGGGTTGAGGGAGACCCAGTACTTC. It codes for CASSFGGLRETQYF. This sequence joins TRBV28 and TRBJ2-5, with 7 bases matching TRBD2. This CDR3 contains 14 residues. V trimming: 3 bases; J trimming: 5 bases; junction bases outside the gene matches: 6. Germline lookup yields CDR1 MDHEN and CDR2 SYDVKM.